One sample yielded the 19 T cell receptor beta chains listed below, sequenced in a study of low-dose radiotherapy and immunotherapy resistance in tumors. Alpha and beta chains were covered, as first-strand cDNA relied on TRAV- and TRBV-specific primers. Amplification of TCRs used a constant-region primer and V-primer adapter for about 18 PCR cycles. TCRdb itself ran the reads through MiXCR, one entry per CDR3 protein. The sample records 40,000 or so distinct CDR3 sequences, less than 25% being singletons. Time point specified: after trial treatment. Described treatment: LDRT plus nivolumab, ipilimumab, low-dose cyclophosphamide and aspirin (RACIN trial). The sample in question was PBMCs, obtained after low-dose radiotherapy plus immunotherapy. The receptors derive from a female donor with ovarian cancer.

Ten or more counts support this clonotype. The V call is TRBV12-5, the J call TRBJ1-6; 9 positions agree with TRBD1. The CDR3 runs to 16 residues. V gave up 5 bases and J gave up 8 bases; unmatched junction bases: 10. CDR1 is LGHNT and CDR2 is FRNRAP in the germline V gene. CDR3 DNA: TGTGCTAGTGGTCCCCCCCCGACAGGGGGGCATTCACCCCTCCACTTT. The encoded protein is CASGPPPTGGHSPLHF.

At least ten counts were recorded for this clonotype. The rearrangement links TRBV20-1 to TRBJ2-1, with 10 bases that match TRBD2. In germline, CDR1 is DFQATT, CDR2 SNEGSKA (reference sequence). The CDR3 spans 16 residues. With 0 bases clipped from V and 7 bases from J, the junction kept 9 bases outside the gene matches. The CDR3 DNA sequence: TGCAGTGCTAGAGATAACCTAGCGGGAGAAGCGAATGAGCAGTTCTTC. Encoded protein: CSARDNLAGEANEQFF.

This clonotype was seen ten or more times. The gene calls are TRBV18 and TRBJ1-5; weak D call: TRBD1 (5 bases). Germline V CDR1 and CDR2: KGHSH, LQKENI. V was shortened by 5 bases and J by 9 bases, with 17 bases between the two germline ends. The CDR3 length is 14 residues. Written as DNA, the CDR3 is TGTGCCAGCTCAGTCACACAGGACGTGGGGCCCCAGCATTTT. It yields the protein CASSVTQDVGPQHF.

This clonotype was recorded at least ten times. The chain uses TRBV12-3 or TRBV12-4 and TRBJ2-7; TRBD1 matches at 8 bases. The CDR3 extends over 16 amino acids. V lost 6 bases and J lost 4; bases outside the gene matches: 14. In DNA, the CDR3 is TGTGCCAGCAGGCGCCGGACAGGGTTCGGGGAATACGAGCAGTACTTC. Translating it yields CASRRRTGFGEYEQYF.

This clonotype has a count of ten or more. The gene calls are TRBV19 and TRBJ1-2; D is undetermined. The CDR3 length is 13 residues. V lost 3 bases to trimming and J lost 7 bases, with 12 bases between them. Germline V gene data show CDR1 as LNHDA and CDR2 as SQIVND (reference sequence). The CDR3 sequence is CASSMSSGSGYTF. The CDR3 coding sequence is TGTGCCAGTAGTATGAGCTCTGGAAGTGGCTACACCTTC.

On this clonotype itself: The likely explanation is a read error, given a far larger clone one base away. V gene TRBV7-9 combines with J gene TRBJ2-3; a possible D gene is TRBD2 (6 bases). There are 14 residues in the CDR3. The germline gives CDR1 SEHNR, CDR2 FQNEAQ (reference sequence). CDR3 protein: CASGLAATTDTQYF. CDR3 sequence (DNA): TGTGCCAGCGGCTTAGCGGCCACCACAGATACGCAGTATTTT.

This clonotype was observed many times. The V gene is TRBV30, the J gene TRBJ2-2, with a possible D match to TRBD2 (5 bases). From germline, CDR1 is GTSNPN and CDR2 SVGIG (reference sequence). This CDR3 region has 13 residues. Trimming shortened V by 3 bases and J by 1 base, and 6 bases separated the two germline ends. CDR3 sequence (DNA): TGTGCCTGGAGCGGACTGAACACCGGGGAGCTGTTTTTT. This codes for CAWSGLNTGELFF.

This clonotype has a count of ten or more. V gene TRBV2 combines with J gene TRBJ2-2, with D perhaps TRBD1 (6 bases). The V end lost 6 bases, the J end lost 3 bases, and 17 bases lay between the germline ends. Germline V gene lookup returns CDR1 SNHLY and CDR2 FYNNEI. There are 16 residues in the CDR3. DNA for the CDR3: TGTGCCAGCAGGTCTTACAGGGAGAGGTACACCGGGGAGCTGTTTTTT. The encoded protein is CASRSYRERYTGELFF.

The table lists this clonotype with many counts. V gene TRBV6-6 combines with J gene TRBJ1-5; a weak D match, TRBD1 (5 bases). Germline V gene data show CDR1 as MNHNY and CDR2 as SVGAGI (reference sequence). CDR3 length: 15 amino acids. Deletions cut 0 bases from V and 6 bases from J, with 12 bases between. CDR3 in DNA: TGTGCCAGCAGTTACTCCCAGGGTCCGGGTCAGCCCCAGCATTTT. Residues: CASSYSQGPGQPQHF.

A note on this clonotype: A far larger clone is a single base away, which makes a read error likely. The rearrangement links TRBV5-1 to TRBJ2-7, with D possibly being TRBD1 (6 bases). Germline V gene lookup returns CDR1 SGHRS and CDR2 YFSETQ. V was cut by 4 bases and J by 7 bases, with 21 bases left in between. The CDR3 consists of 15 residues. CDR3: CASSTTGTTSGEQYF. DNA for the CDR3: TGCGCCAGCAGCACAACCGGGACAACCTCGGGTGAGCAGTACTTC.

This sequence joins TRBV28 and TRBJ1-4; TRBD1 matches 7 bases. This CDR3 contains 13 residues. V lost 8 bases and J lost 8; bases outside the gene matches: 8. Germline loops: CDR1 MDHEN, CDR2 SYDVKM. The CDR3 is CASLGGRGEKLFF. In DNA, the CDR3 is TGTGCCAGCCTAGGGGGCCGGGGCGAAAAACTGTTTTTT.

This clonotype was counted many times. This chain links TRBV10-3 with TRBJ2-5; D is perhaps TRBD2 (5 bases). Germline lookup yields CDR1 ENHRY and CDR2 SYGVKD. The V gene lost 6 bases and the J gene lost 0 bases, with 11 bases spanning the gap. The CDR3 runs 14 residues. CDR3 DNA: TGTGCCATCAGCTTGGACTCCCACCAAGAGACCCAGTACTTC. Protein: CAISLDSHQETQYF.

This clonotype was observed at least ten times. Here the CDR3 DNA reads TGTGCCAGCAGCGGGGGCCGGAGCAACTACAATGAGCAGTTCTTC. Translating it yields CASSGGRSNYNEQFF. This sequence joins TRBV9 and TRBJ2-1, with TRBD1 as a possible D gene (5 bases). Deletions cut 3 bases from V and 3 bases from J, with 13 bases between. CDR1 is SGDLS and CDR2 is YYNGEE in the germline V gene. This CDR3 is 15 amino acids long. The full variable domain, completed using reference TRBV9 and TRBJ2-1, is DSGVTQTPKHLITATGQRVTLRCSPRSGDLSVYWYQQSLDQGLQFLIQYYNGEERAKGNILERFSAQQFPDLHSELNLSSLELGDSALYFCASSGGRSNYNEQFFGPGTRLTVL.

The chain combines TRBV5-1 with TRBJ2-2, with 7 bases identical to TRBD1. The V and J ends lost 0 bases and 7 bases, in that order; junction bases with no gene match: 3. Germline-derived CDR1 and CDR2 are SGHRS and YFSETQ. This CDR3 is built from 14 residues. In DNA, the CDR3 is TGCGCCAGCAGCTTGGACAGGGGCAGCGGGGAGCTGTTTTTT. It specifies CASSLDRGSGELFF.

This clonotype was detected many times. This chain links TRBV9 with TRBJ1-5; D gene ambiguous. This CDR3 comprises 13 residues. CDR1 is SGDLS and CDR2 is YYNGEE in the germline V gene. V shed 2 bases and J shed 7 bases, with 10 bases lying between them. CDR3 protein: CASSVGTAQPQHF. Here the CDR3 DNA reads TGTGCCAGCAGCGTTGGCACCGCACAGCCCCAGCATTTT.

The rearrangement joins TRBV3-1 to TRBJ2-7; D possibly corresponds to TRBD2 (5 bases). Trimming stripped 0 bases from V and 2 bases from J, with 17 bases between. The CDR3 length is 17 residues. The germline V gene has CDR1 LGHDT and CDR2 YNNKEL (reference sequence). This chain's CDR3 is CASSQDSQRLIPYEQYF. The DNA for the CDR3 is TGTGCCAGCAGCCAAGATAGTCAGCGGCTCATACCCTACGAGCAGTACTTC.

This clonotype was seen more than once but under ten times. The chain links TRBV7-6 to TRBJ1-1, with TRBD1 identical over 8 bases. This CDR3 has 17 residues. Looked up from germline, CDR1 is SGHVS and CDR2 is FNYEAQ. The junction had 13 bases not matched to a gene; V was cut back by 5 bases and J by 2 bases. The CDR3 region has the DNA TGTGCCAGCAGCAACCCGACCGGACAGGGATCCAACACTGAAGCTTTCTTT. Translation gives CASSNPTGQGSNTEAFF.

This clonotype appeared many times. This rearrangement joins TRBV23-1 to TRBJ2-4; D is possibly TRBD1 (6 bases). TRBV23-1 is an ORF; its function is uncertain. There are 14 residues in the CDR3. Trimming took 2 bases from V and 1 from J, leaving 6 bases between them. The CDR3 sequence is CASSQDRAKNIQYF. The CDR3 DNA follows: TGCGCCAGCAGTCAAGACAGGGCCAAAAACATTCAGTACTTC.

Ten or more counts support this clonotype. The V call is TRBV19, the J call TRBJ2-5; possibly TRBD1 or TRBD2 for D (5 bases each). CDR1 is LNHDA, CDR2 SQIVND, per germline (reference sequence). The V gene lost 8 bases and the J gene lost 3 bases, with 13 bases spanning the gap. The CDR3 has 13 amino acids. The CDR3 reads CASSGTVKETQYF. DNA of the CDR3: TGTGCCAGTTCCGGGACGGTAAAAGAGACCCAGTACTTC.